This TCR beta chain derives from a study of blood T cell repertoires in COVID-19. Across the whole study: From the United States, Italy and Spain came samples of acute and convalescent COVID-19. PBMCs, B-cell-depleted T cells, or T cells were the source of the cDNA or gDNA that made up the material.

Repertoires were generated with immunoSEQ multiplex PCR, while TCRdb's copy carries only in-frame clones and drops some. This table has about 200,000 clones, about 90% appearing once. The CDR3 covers 16 residues. Germline V gene data show CDR1 as KGHSH and CDR2 as LQKENI. Trimming left V 2 bases short and J 0 bases short, with 13 bases between. Input material: peripheral blood. This receptor was taken from a man between 18 and 29 years old with active or convalescent COVID-19. The chain uses TRBV18 and TRBJ1-1, with D maybe TRBD1 (6 bases). The CDR3 coding sequence is TGTGCCAGCTCACCAGAAAGAACAGGGATGAACACTGAAGCTTTCTTT. This translates into CASSPERTGMNTEAFF.